The present T cell receptor beta chain was sequenced within a study of response to subunit inactivated influenza vaccine. TCRdb called the RT-PCR reads again in MiXCR, with one record for every CDR3 protein. The sample holds hundreds of thousands of distinct CDR3 sequences, approximately 7.6% seen once. With 3 bases removed from V and 0 bases from J, the gap between germline ends came to 8 bases. The germline V gene encodes CDR1 MDHEN and CDR2 SYDVKM. This CDR3 has 14 residues. Whole-study findings and limits: Seasonal influenza vaccination, on each occasion, was suggested by the authors to recruit few new T cells.

Turning to this clonotype: The antigen remains unidentified.

Source: PBMCs from blood, taken around 25 months after vaccination. This TCR was recovered from a man between 50 and 75 years old who received an inactivated influenza vaccine. The V call is TRBV28, the J call TRBJ1-1, with D unresolved. The CDR3 reads CASSFKTLNTEAFF. CDR3 in DNA: TGTGCCAGCAGTTTTAAGACACTGAACACTGAAGCTTTCTTT. Drawing the rest from reference TRBV28 and TRBJ1-1, the complete variable domain is DVKVTQSSRYLVKRTGEKVFLECVQDMDHENMFWYRQDPGLGLRLIYFSYDVKMKEKGDIPEGYSVSREKKERFSLILESASTNQTSMYLCASSFKTLNTEAFFGQGTRLTVV.